This TCR beta chain was identified in a study of T cells after posttransplantation cyclophosphamide. Overall study findings and caveats: Donor-recipient repertoire similarity was low at 1-2 months, rising over year one.

This CDR3 region has 16 residues. The V and J ends lost 2 bases and 4 bases, in that order; junction bases with no gene match: 5. Germline V lookup: CDR1 SGHDN, CDR2 FVKESK. This clone was seen once. Its target is unknown. Sequencing used immunoSEQ multiplex PCR; TCRdb keeps in-frame clones, though not all of them. The profile shows more than 10,000 clones, approximately 82% of them singletons. The source is a man in his fifties in good health, CMV-negative, and a related stem cell transplant donor. The chain uses TRBV14 and TRBJ2-7; 13 bases match TRBD2. The specimen was memory CD4+ T cells sorted from PBMCs. The CDR3 here is CASSQIGTSGMYEQYF. In nucleotides, the CDR3 is TGTGCCAGCAGCCAAATCGGGACTAGCGGGATGTACGAGCAGTACTTC.